This T cell receptor (beta chain) was sequenced during a study of synovial regulatory T cells in juvenile arthritis. Whole-study findings and limits: CDR3 overlap with synovial Tregs was higher for iaTregs than other blood Tregs.

This clone shows up as medium-sized (0.01 to 0.1%) by frequency. Its antigen remains unidentified. Each patient with active arthritis gave synovial fluid along with matched peripheral blood. Assay used: immunoSEQ multiplex PCR; TCRdb lists only in-frame clones, some missing. Found here are 1,500 to 2,000 clones; the top ten clones hold about 9.4%. Germline CDR1 and CDR2: MDHEN and SYDVKM. The CDR3 has 15 amino acids. No DNA is listed. The sequenced sample was Treg cells from the synovium. The chain links TRBV28 to TRBJ2-6. This TCR derives from a donor between 2 and 29 years old with juvenile idiopathic arthritis. This chain's CDR3 is CASSLWGAGANVLTF.